The T cell receptor beta chain under discussion was sequenced for a study of cytomegalovirus exposure and HLA in healthy donors. This clone was found once. The CDR3 length is 16 residues. Trimming removed 4 bases from V and 4 bases from J; junction bases left unmatched: 9. Germline loops: CDR1 SEHNR, CDR2 FQNEAQ (reference sequence). The primer mix had 60 Vbeta and 13 Jbeta primers. Clones were read by immunoSEQ multiplex PCR, and TCRdb kept only the in-frame ones, dropping some. The repertoire consists of about 120,000 clones, with around three quarters occurring once and the leading ten covering about 3%.

This receptor was identified in a woman aged 40 to 55 in good health and CMV-seropositive. The V gene is TRBV7-9, the J gene TRBJ2-3, with 9 bases that match TRBD2. Sample: PBMCs. The CDR3 region is CASSSPGGGVADTQYF. The CDR3 nucleotides read TGTGCCAGCAGCTCCCCTGGCGGGGGGGTCGCAGATACGCAGTATTTT.